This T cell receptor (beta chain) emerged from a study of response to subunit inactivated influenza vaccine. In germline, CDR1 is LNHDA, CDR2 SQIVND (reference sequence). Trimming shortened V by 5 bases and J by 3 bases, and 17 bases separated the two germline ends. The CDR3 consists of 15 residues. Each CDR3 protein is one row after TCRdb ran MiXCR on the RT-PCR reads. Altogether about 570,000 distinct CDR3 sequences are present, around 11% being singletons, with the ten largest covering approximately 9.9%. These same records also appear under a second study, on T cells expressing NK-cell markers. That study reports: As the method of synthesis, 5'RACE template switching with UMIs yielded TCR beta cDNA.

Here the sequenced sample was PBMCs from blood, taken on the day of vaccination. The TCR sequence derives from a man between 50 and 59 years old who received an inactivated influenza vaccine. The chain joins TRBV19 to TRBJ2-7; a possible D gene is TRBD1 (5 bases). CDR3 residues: CASSSWTSSRYEQYF. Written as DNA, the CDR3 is TGTGCCAGTAGTTCTTGGACATCCAGCCGCTACGAGCAGTACTTC. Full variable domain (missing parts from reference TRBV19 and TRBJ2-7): DGGITQSPKYLFRKEGQNVTLSCEQNLNHDAMYWYRQDPGQGLRLIYYSQIVNDFQKGDIAEGYSVSREKKESFPLTVTSAQKNPTAFYLCASSSWTSSRYEQYFGPGTRLTVT.